A single sample is the source of the 11 T cell receptor beta chains below, sequenced in a study of shared clonotypes between healthy human individuals (dated by TCRdb to between 2020 and 2021). Receptor amplification or capture employed the immunoSEQ multiplex PCR assay. TCRdb limited this immuneACCESS table to in-frame rearrangements with V and J called. A share of clones is missing; checked studies link under half to unresolved V genes, and the rest is unexplained. The sample table holds roughly 1.4 million clones, of which approximately 98.5% were seen once. The ten largest clonotypes hold around 0.38% of the sample. The sample taken for sequencing was naive CD4+ T cells sorted from blood. Per the publication, the cell subset or site label means: CD45RA+ positively selected. Source of these receptors: a young man in good health.

The genes are TRBV5-1 and TRBJ2-3, with TRBD2 identical over 11 bases. CDR3 length: 16 residues. Germline V gene lookup returns CDR1 SGHRS and CDR2 YFSETQ. Trimming cost V 2 bases and J 2 bases; bases outside gene matches: 4. Here the CDR3 reads CASSFLAGGNTDTQYF. The CDR3 DNA follows: TGCGCCAGCAGCTTCTTAGCGGGAGGGAACACAGATACGCAGTATTTT.

The chain combines TRBV6-5 with TRBJ2-7, with 7 bases identical to TRBD1. Germline-derived CDR1 and CDR2 are MNHEY and SVGAGI. The V gene end was trimmed by 8 bases and the J gene end by 0 bases; junction bases not matched to a gene: 7. This CDR3 has 14 amino acids. CDR3 DNA sequence: TGTGCCAGCTGTGAACAGGGGAGCTCCTACGAGCAGTACTTC. This encodes CASCEQGSSYEQYF.

The rearrangement links TRBV19 to TRBJ2-3; TRBD1 aligns across 8 bases. Trimming removed 0 bases from V and 5 bases from J; junction bases left unmatched: 4. Germline assignment: CDR1 LNHDA and CDR2 SQIVND (reference sequence). This CDR3 contains 15 residues. The CDR3 DNA is TGTGCCAGTAGTATAGATGGACAGGGCTTAGATACGCAGTATTTT. This gives the protein CASSIDGQGLDTQYF.

With respect to this clone: This sample includes further DNA sequences coding for the same CDR3. The chain has TRBV18 and TRBJ2-3; 7 bases map to TRBD1. V was pared by 1 base and J by 5 bases, with 3 bases of the junction left unmatched. The CDR3 is made up of 14 amino acids. In germline, CDR1 is KGHSH, CDR2 LQKENI. In nucleotides, the CDR3 is TGTGCCAGCTCACCACAGGGGGCTGTAGATACGCAGTATTTT. Translated: CASSPQGAVDTQYF.

The chain recombines TRBV6-1 with TRBJ2-7; 13 bases match TRBD2. With V trimmed by 6 bases and J by 6 bases, 8 bases remained unmatched. CDR1 and CDR2 (germline): MNHNS, SASEGT. The CDR3 sequence is 15 residues long. DNA for the CDR3: TGTGCCAGCAGCGGACTAGCGGGAGTATCTTCCGAGCAGTACTTC. It translates to CASSGLAGVSSEQYF.

This chain joins TRBV6-5 and TRBJ2-1; 8 bases line up with TRBD1. The germline V gene encodes CDR1 MNHEY and CDR2 SVGAGI. Germline trimming cut 6 bases from V and 0 bases from J; bases unmatched to any gene: 4. The CDR3 contains 15 residues. The CDR3 sequence is CASSRTGPSYNEQFF. The CDR3 coding sequence is TGTGCCAGCAGCCGGACAGGGCCCTCCTACAATGAGCAGTTCTTC.

The rearrangement joins TRBV9 to TRBJ1-2, with D maybe TRBD1 (5 bases). V gave up 0 bases and J gave up 7 bases, with 16 bases separating them. Germline V gene sequence: CDR1 SGDLS, CDR2 YYNGEE. CDR3 length equals 15 residues. CDR3 region: CASSVETAGIGGYTF. CDR3 DNA: TGTGCCAGCAGCGTAGAGACAGCCGGAATCGGTGGCTACACCTTC.

This sequence joins TRBV7-2 and TRBJ2-5; a weak D match, TRBD1 (6 bases). CDR3 length: 16 residues. V lost 5 bases and J lost 5, with 21 bases in between. From germline, CDR1 is SGHTA and CDR2 FQGNSA. CDR3 bases: TGTGCCAGCAGCCCCTGGGGGACACGGATAATGGAGACCCAGTACTTC. It translates to CASSPWGTRIMETQYF.

The V gene is TRBV9, the J gene TRBJ1-4; D call uncertain. Per germline, CDR1 SGDLS and CDR2 YYNGEE. Trimming shortened V by 1 base and J by 6 bases, and 7 bases separated the two germline ends. This CDR3 contains 13 residues. Here the CDR3 DNA reads TGTGCCAGCAGCGTAACCCCCCATGAAAAACTGTTTTTT. Its translation is CASSVTPHEKLFF.

Written as DNA, the CDR3 is TGTGCCAGCAGCAGGGTAACATGGTTTATCAACGAGCAGTACTTC. This translates into CASSRVTWFINEQYF. J is TRBJ2-7 and V is TRBV21-1. TRBV21-1 is classified as a pseudogene. The CDR3 sequence is 15 residues long.

The rearrangement joins TRBV7-9 to TRBJ2-2; unclear D gene. The CDR3 totals 19 residues. CDR1 and CDR2 from the germline V gene are SEHNR and FQNEAQ (reference sequence). V was trimmed by 1 base and J by 6 bases, leaving 24 bases between them. This CDR3 is CASSLVPPTTGPTAGELFF. For the CDR3, the DNA is TGTGCCAGCAGCTTAGTACCCCCCACTACGGGCCCCACCGCCGGGGAGCTGTTTTTT. Looking up the rest from reference TRBV7-9 and TRBJ2-2 gives the full variable domain: DTGVSQNPRHKITKRGQNVTFRCDPISEHNRLYWYRQTLGQGPEFLTYFQNEAQLEKSRLLSDRFSAERPKGSFSTLEIQRTEQGDSAMYLCASSLVPPTTGPTAGELFFGEGSRLTVL.